The next 28 T cell receptor beta chains were all read from a single sample in a study of regulatory T cells in long-lasting Graves disease. The time point is: newly diagnosed GD, antithyroid drugs for less than 3 months. Researchers made the TCR library from RNA that was extracted from PBMCs. Arm-PCR of CDR3 regions with iRepertoire HTBI primers generated TCR beta libraries. TCRdb processed the multiplex PCR reads anew with MiXCR; each CDR3 protein has one entry. The table lists about 540,000 distinct CDR3 sequences, roughly 13% of them singletons, with 8.5% to 10% in the top ten. Separately, the same data were catalogued under a study of T cells in Graves' hyperthyroidism and ophthalmopathy.

The sequencing used peripheral blood mononuclear cells (PBMCs), collected at new diagnosis, from a patient treated with antithyroid drugs. The receptors derive from a young man with Graves disease.

V gene TRBV10-3 combines with J gene TRBJ1-2; D is unresolved. Trimming left V 3 bases short and J 4 bases short, with 15 bases between. The CDR3 covers 15 residues. Per germline, CDR1 ENHRY and CDR2 SYGVKD. The CDR3 region has the DNA TGTGCCATCAGTGAAGTTGGGTCCACCTTCTATGGCTACACCTTC. Encoded protein: CAISEVGSTFYGYTF.

This clonotype appeared many times. The chain joins TRBV7-9 to TRBJ2-1; TRBD2 agrees at 10 bases. CDR1 and CDR2 (germline): SEHNR, FQNEAQ (reference sequence). The CDR3 loop spans 14 amino acids. Trimming cost V 3 bases and J 13 bases; bases outside gene matches: 9. CDR3: CASSFSLSGRKQFF. The CDR3 nucleotides read TGTGCCAGCAGCTTCAGCCTTAGCGGGAGGAAACAGTTCTTC.

There are a few counts of this clonotype. A much larger clonotype is one base distant, so this may be a read error. The chain employs TRBV27 and TRBJ2-5, with TRBD2 identical over 12 bases. Per the germline V gene, CDR1 is MNHEY and CDR2 is SMNVEV (reference sequence). The CDR3 is made up of 16 amino acids. The CDR3 here is CAGSSSLAGGQETQYF. The CDR3 DNA reads as TGTGCCGGCAGCTCGTCTCTAGCGGGAGGGCAAGAGACCCAGTACTTC.

Many counts were recorded for this clonotype. J is TRBJ2-3 and V is TRBV12-5; 12 nucleotides line up with TRBD2. The CDR3 runs to 15 residues. V was clipped by 4 bases and J by 3 bases; unmatched bases: 2. Per germline, CDR1 LGHNT and CDR2 FRNRAP. This chain's CDR3 is CASGSGTSGTDTQYF. In nucleotides, the CDR3 is TGTGCTAGTGGTTCCGGGACTAGCGGGACAGATACGCAGTATTTT.

This clonotype was seen ten or more times. The CDR3 protein is CASRTGITGELFF. In nucleotides, the CDR3 is TGTGCCAGCAGAACAGGAATCACCGGGGAGCTGTTTTTT. V gene TRBV12-3 or TRBV12-4 combines with J gene TRBJ2-2, with TRBD1 as a possible D gene (5 bases). Deletions cut 6 bases from V and 4 bases from J, with 9 bases between. CDR3 length equals 13 residues.

The sample holds a few counts of this clonotype. An end of the junction does not agree with germline; a read error may underlie this. The V gene is TRBV24-1, the J gene TRBJ2-5; 8 bases are a match to TRBD2. The CDR3 contains 17 residues. Germline V CDR1 and CDR2: KGHDR, SFDVKD. As DNA, the CDR3 is TGTGCCACCAGTGGTTTGTCAGCGGGAGCGCCCCAAGAGACCCAGTACTTC. This sequence encodes CATSGLSAGAPQETQYF.

The chain combines TRBV5-6 with TRBJ2-7, with 7 bases matching TRBD1. CDR3 length: 13 amino acids. CDR1 and CDR2 (germline): SGHDT, YYEEEE. V lost 10 bases and J lost 1; bases outside the gene matches: 8. The DNA for the CDR3 is TGTGCCTCCAGGGGGACAAATTCCTACGAGCAGTACTTC. It translates to CASRGTNSYEQYF.

To note about this clonotype: A read error may be the cause here, since a much bigger clone is one base away. The J gene is TRBJ1-5, the V gene TRBV7-8, with unresolved D. CDR3 length: 15 residues. V was trimmed by 5 bases and J by 3 bases, leaving 14 bases between them. Germline V gives CDR1 SGHVS, CDR2 FQNEAQ. The CDR3 sequence: CASSEQEGPNQPQHF. The CDR3 nucleotides read TGTGCCAGCAGCGAGCAGGAGGGCCCCAATCAGCCCCAGCATTTT. Combining the CDR3 with reference TRBV7-8 and TRBJ1-5 gives the whole variable domain GAGVSQSPRYKVAKRGQDVALRCDPISGHVSLFWYQQALGQGPEFLTYFQNEAQLDKSGLPSDRFFAERPEGSVSTLKIQRTQQEDSAVYLCASSEQEGPNQPQHFGDGTRLSIL.

Regarding this clonotype: With a much larger clone just one base away, this may be a read error. This chain links TRBV24-1 with TRBJ2-4, with 8 bases that match TRBD1. The J segment lost 13 bases and the V segment lost 2 bases, leaving 21 bases of the junction unmatched. This CDR3 has 18 amino acids. Germline-derived CDR1 and CDR2 are KGHDR and SFDVKD. This chain's CDR3 is CATSDSTTGEGAYNEQYF. CDR3 sequence (DNA): TGTGCCACCAGTGATTCGACGACAGGGGAAGGAGCCTACAATGAGCAGTACTTC.

Note on this clonotype: Relative to the germline gene, one junction end is altered; a read error may explain this. The gene calls are TRBV28 and TRBJ2-7; unclear D gene. The germline V gene has CDR1 MDHEN and CDR2 SYDVKM. The CDR3 runs to 14 residues. As DNA, the CDR3 is TGTTCCAGCAGTCAGCCCCCAAACTCCTACGAGCAGTACTTC. Protein product: CSSSQPPNSYEQYF. Drawing the rest from reference TRBV28 and TRBJ2-7, the complete variable domain is DVKVTQSSRYLVKRTGEKVFLECVQDMDHENMFWYRQDPGLGLRLIYFSYDVKMKEKGDIPEGYSVSREKKERFSLILESASTNQTSMYLCSSSQPPNSYEQYFGPGTRLTVT.

The chain couples TRBV9 to TRBJ2-1; the match to TRBD2 covers 14 bases. Germline V gene sequence: CDR1 SGDLS, CDR2 YYNGEE. This CDR3 region has 16 residues. V lost 4 bases and J lost 7; bases outside the gene matches: 7. As DNA, the CDR3 is TGTGCCAGCAGCCCCCAGGGACTAGCGGGGGAGAATGAGCAGTTCTTC. Amino acids: CASSPQGLAGENEQFF.

This clonotype was seen at least ten times. The chain uses TRBV2 and TRBJ2-3, with D unresolved. CDR3 length: 14 amino acids. Germline assignment: CDR1 SNHLY and CDR2 FYNNEI. V was cut by 2 bases and J by 0 bases, with 6 bases left in between. CDR3 in amino acids: CASSELGSTDTQYF. CDR3 bases: TGTGCCAGCAGTGAACTGGGCAGCACAGATACGCAGTATTTT. Variable domain in full (rest from reference TRBV2 and TRBJ2-3): EPEVTQTPSHQVTQMGQEVILRCVPISNHLYFYWYRQILGQKVEFLVSFYNNEISEKSEIFDDQFSVERPDGSNFTLKIRSTKLEDSAMYFCASSELGSTDTQYFGPGTRLTVL.

This clonotype was observed at least ten times. This chain uses TRBV11-2 with TRBJ1-2; D gene uncertain. V gave up 4 bases and J gave up 4 bases, with 16 bases separating them. The V gene's germline CDR1 is SGHAT and CDR2 FQNNGV. CDR3 size: 15 residues. The CDR3 DNA reads as TGTGCCAGCAGCTCCATTAGGTCCCTAGGCTATGGCTACACCTTC. Its protein product is CASSSIRSLGYGYTF.

This clonotype occurred many times. Here the CDR3 DNA reads TGTGCCAGCAGATCGGCAGCCACCTACGAGCAGTACTTC. Encoded protein: CASRSAATYEQYF. The chain links TRBV12-3 or TRBV12-4 to TRBJ2-7; no clear D. This CDR3 is built from 13 residues. V shed 6 bases and J shed 2 bases, with 11 bases lying between them.

This chain connects TRBV5-5 to TRBJ2-7; tentative D call: TRBD2 (5 bases). The CDR3 runs to 15 residues. Between the trimmed V and J ends, which lost 1 base and 2 bases, there was a span of 13 bases. In germline, CDR1 is SGHKS, CDR2 YYEKEE (reference sequence). The CDR3 loop reads CASSLWASSTYEQYF. CDR3 sequence (DNA): TGTGCCAGCAGCTTGTGGGCTAGCAGTACCTACGAGCAGTACTTC.

This clonotype appeared a few times. This rearrangement joins TRBV5-8 to TRBJ1-5; D gene unclear. This CDR3 contains 14 residues. CDR1 and CDR2 from the germline V gene are SGHTS and YDEGEE. Trimming pared 2 bases from V and 5 bases from J, leaving 11 bases between. For the CDR3, the DNA is TGTGCCAGCAGCTTTGGCAGAAACTATCAGCCCCAGCATTTT. Protein: CASSFGRNYQPQHF.

This rearrangement joins TRBV30 to TRBJ2-5; no clear D gene. Trimming removed 3 bases at V and 5 bases at J, with 10 bases between. Germline assignment: CDR1 GTSNPN and CDR2 SVGIG (reference sequence). The CDR3 contains 12 residues. CDR3: CAWRRASETQYF. DNA for the CDR3: TGTGCCTGGAGGCGAGCTTCGGAGACCCAGTACTTC.

V is TRBV4-3 and J is TRBJ1-1; TRBD1 might be the D (5 bases). Trimming stripped 0 bases from V and 5 bases from J, with 13 bases between. The CDR3 contains 15 residues. CDR1 LGHNA and CDR2 YSLEER come from the germline V gene. The CDR3 nucleotides are TGCGCCAGCAGCCAAGATCGGAGGGGCTGGACTGAAGCTTTCTTT. The encoded protein is CASSQDRRGWTEAFF.

This clonotype was counted ten times or more. The chain carries TRBV3-1 and TRBJ2-7, with TRBD2 matching 10 bases. Germline CDR1 and CDR2: LGHDT and YNNKEL (reference sequence). The CDR3 has 15 residues. Losses at the gene ends were 6 bases for V and 1 base for J; bases not matched to a gene: 6. The CDR3 loop reads CASRSGTSVSYEQYF. CDR3 sequence (DNA): TGTGCCAGCAGAAGCGGGACTAGCGTTTCCTACGAGCAGTACTTC.

This clonotype was recorded many times. At one end the junction does not follow the germline gene, possibly because of a read error. V and J are TRBV12-3 or TRBV12-4 and TRBJ1-1; 9 bases map to TRBD1. This CDR3 comprises 13 residues. In DNA, the CDR3 is TGTGCCAGCAGTTTATTGTCGGACAGGGGACTTATCTTT. Its translation is CASSLLSDRGLIF.

Only a few counts were recorded for this clonotype. This sequence may be a read error, since a much larger clone differs from it by one base. The J gene is TRBJ2-7, the V gene TRBV2, with D tentatively TRBD2 (6 bases). Germline values: CDR1 SNHLY, CDR2 FYNNEI. V was cut by 6 bases and J by 9 bases, with 15 bases left in between. The CDR3 runs 12 residues. CDR3 DNA sequence: TGTGCCAGCAGCCTAACGGGAGAGCGGCAGTACTTC. It is translated as CASSLTGERQYF.

Worth noting for this clonotype: The junction shows a germline mismatch at one end, possibly a read error. This sequence joins TRBV5-1 and TRBJ2-5, with 9 bases aligning to TRBD1. The CDR3 runs to 16 residues. Germline V gives CDR1 SGHRS, CDR2 YFSETQ. The CDR3 loop is CASSSGQGTPQETQYF. Written as DNA, the CDR3 is TGTGCCAGCAGCTCCGGACAGGGGACTCCCCAAGAGACCCAGTACTTC.

V and J are TRBV5-7 and TRBJ2-1, with D possibly TRBD2 on 6 matching bases. TRBV5-7 is labeled an ORF, and its function is uncertain. V was shortened by 4 bases and J by 8 bases, with 19 bases between the two germline ends. The CDR3 is made up of 15 amino acids. DNA for the CDR3: TGTGCCAGCAGCCATCCGGGGGTAGGGATTCATGAGCAGTTCTTC. Residues: CASSHPGVGIHEQFF.

This clonotype was seen at least ten times. V and J are TRBV24-1 and TRBJ1-6; D possibly corresponds to TRBD1 (6 bases). This CDR3 is 14 amino acids long. Trimming shortened V by 4 bases and J by 7 bases, and 10 bases separated the two germline ends. In germline, CDR1 is KGHDR, CDR2 SFDVKD. Written as DNA, the CDR3 is TGTGCCACCAGTGAAGAGGGGGAGAATTCACCCCTCCACTTT. The encoded protein is CATSEEGENSPLHF.

This clonotype was seen ten or more times. The chain carries TRBV12-3 or TRBV12-4 and TRBJ2-1; 12 nucleotides align to TRBD2. After removal of 3 bases from V and 2 bases from J, the junction contained 5 bases not matched to a gene. This CDR3 spans 17 amino acids. The CDR3 coding sequence is TGTGCCAGCAGTTTTCGGCCTAGCGGGAGGGCCTACAATGAGCAGTTCTTC. It is translated as CASSFRPSGRAYNEQFF.

This clonotype has ten or more counts. The gene calls are TRBV5-1 and TRBJ2-3, with D maybe TRBD2 (6 bases). The V gene lost 2 bases and the J gene lost 2 bases, with 12 bases spanning the gap. CDR1 SGHRS and CDR2 YFSETQ come from the germline V gene. This CDR3 is 15 amino acids long. The CDR3 nucleotides read TGCGCCAGCAGCTTTTCTCCGGGAGTCACAGATACGCAGTATTTT. This translates into CASSFSPGVTDTQYF.

This clonotype was detected ten times or more. The J gene is TRBJ2-1, the V gene TRBV20-1; D call uncertain. The CDR3 covers 16 residues. Germline CDR1 reads DFQATT; CDR2 reads SNEGSKA (reference sequence). Trimming pared 5 bases from V and 6 bases from J, leaving 23 bases between. The CDR3 DNA sequence: TGCAGTGCTTTCCTCGGCCCTCTTCAGTGGGTCAATGAGCAGTTCTTC. This codes for CSAFLGPLQWVNEQFF.

This clonotype was seen a handful of times. CDR3 protein: CASRRTGQGANQPQHF. The CDR3 coding sequence is TGTGCCAGCAGACGTACCGGACAGGGGGCGAATCAGCCCCAGCATTTT. This chain links TRBV28 with TRBJ1-5, with TRBD1 identical over 11 bases. Germline CDR1 is MDHEN and CDR2 is SYDVKM. V dropped 6 bases and J dropped 4; count of bases not matched to a gene: 8. This CDR3 has 16 amino acids.